These T cell receptor beta chains were read from a single sample in a study of regulatory T cells in long-lasting Graves disease. TCRdb passed the multiplex PCR reads through MiXCR, listing each CDR3 protein once. The sample records roughly 610,000 distinct CDR3 sequences, around 17% being singletons. These data were likewise used in another study, on T cells in Graves' hyperthyroidism and ophthalmopathy.

This material consisted of peripheral blood mononuclear cells (PBMCs), taken at new diagnosis, from a patient treated with antithyroid drugs. These receptors all stem from a woman younger than 45 with Graves disease. The CDR3 runs from the conserved cysteine through the conserved F or W. D genes are given only for firm matches. Clone size is stated in some rows and not others, as once, few, many or a class when expanded.

many | TRBJ1-5 | TRBV27 | NA | CASSFVGSNQPQHF | TGTGCCAGCAGTTTTGTAGGTAGCAATCAGCCCCAGCATTTT
many | TRBJ2-5 | TRBV27 | TRBD1 | CASSPGQGKTQYF | TGTGCCAGCAGCCCGGGACAGGGGAAGACCCAGTACTTC
NA | TRBJ1-2 | TRBV28 | TRBD1 | CASSFPVDRGPNGYTF | TGTGCCAGCAGTTTTCCCGTCGACAGGGGGCCAAATGGCTACACCTTC
many | TRBJ2-2 | TRBV12-3/TRBV12-4 | NA | CASRVNTGELFF | TGTGCCAGCAGGGTTAACACCGGGGAGCTGTTTTTT
many | TRBJ2-3 | TRBV12-3/TRBV12-4 | NA | CAIRSTRSGDTQYF | TGTGCCATTCGATCCACCCGTTCTGGGGATACGCAGTATTTT
few | TRBJ1-5 | TRBV5-6 | TRBD1 | CASSQDRGVGQPQHF | TGTGCCAGCAGCCAGGACAGGGGGGTCGGTCAGCCCCAGCATTTT
few | TRBJ1-2 | TRBV27 | NA | CASSSQGFDYGYTF | TGTGCCAGCAGCAGCCAGGGTTTTGACTATGGCTACACCTTC
few | TRBJ2-2 | TRBV2 | TRBD1 | CASSSQGEITGELFF | TGTGCCAGCAGTTCACAGGGGGAAATCACCGGGGAGCTGTTTTTT
NA | TRBJ2-2 | TRBV5-1 | NA | CASSLALAATGELFF | TGCGCCAGCAGCTTGGCCTTAGCGGCGACCGGGGAGCTGTTTTTT
many | TRBJ1-5 | TRBV2 | NA | CASSLQGSEPQHF | TGTGCCAGCAGTTTACAGGGTTCGGAGCCCCAGCATTTT
few | TRBJ2-7 | TRBV5-1 | NA | CASSLTGLINEQYF | TGCGCCAGCAGCTTGACAGGCTTGATTAACGAGCAGTACTTC
many | TRBJ2-1 | TRBV5-1 | NA | CASNSGTQRYNEQFF | TGCGCCAGCAATTCCGGGACGCAACGTTACAATGAGCAGTTCTTC
many | TRBJ1-1 | TRBV28 | NA | CASSGWDPGNTEAFF | TGTGCCAGCAGCGGTTGGGACCCGGGGAACACTGAAGCTTTCTTT
many | TRBJ1-5 | TRBV28 | TRBD1 | CASWGQGGGQPQHF | TGTGCCAGCTGGGGACAGGGAGGAGGCCAGCCCCAGCATTTT
many | TRBJ2-1 | TRBV12-3/TRBV12-4 | NA | CASRTSTWGLNNEQFF | TGTGCCAGCAGAACCTCGACTTGGGGACTGAACAATGAGCAGTTCTTC
NA | TRBJ1-1 | TRBV4-1 | TRBD1 | CASSQVFQGGMNTEAFF | TGCGCCAGCAGCCAAGTTTTTCAGGGGGGCATGAACACTGAAGCTTTCTTT
many | TRBJ2-2 | TRBV19 | TRBD1 | CASTSGTGGPNTGELFF | TGTGCCAGTACCTCCGGGACAGGGGGCCCTAACACCGGGGAGCTGTTTTTT
NA | TRBJ1-2 | TRBV10-1 | TRBD1 | CASSVAPTGAVGYTF | TGCGCCAGCAGCGTGGCCCCGACAGGGGCGGTTGGCTACACCTTC
many | TRBJ2-3 | TRBV2 | NA | CASIQLNPSTDTQYF | TGTGCCAGCATACAGTTGAATCCTAGCACAGATACGCAGTATTTT
few | TRBJ2-1 | TRBV5-4 | NA | CASSLGSVNEQFF | TGTGCCAGCAGCTTGGGTAGCGTCAATGAGCAGTTCTTC
NA | TRBJ1-6 | TRBV20-1 | NA | CSARTSGSSYNSPLHF | TGCAGTGCTAGAACCTCGGGGAGCTCCTATAATTCACCCCTCCACTTT
few | TRBJ2-1 | TRBV7-3 | NA | CASSSSRGGGEQFF | TGTGCCAGCAGCTCCTCCAGGGGAGGGGGTGAGCAGTTCTTC
few | TRBJ2-2 | TRBV5-1 | TRBD2 | CASSLGTSVTGELFF | TGCGCCAGCAGCTTGGGGACTAGCGTAACCGGGGAGCTGTTTTTT
many | TRBJ2-3 | TRBV18 | NA | CASSPTDTDTQYF | TGTGCCAGCTCCCCGACAGACACAGATACGCAGTATTTT
NA | TRBJ1-2 | TRBV6-1 | NA | CASRRLFIVGENNYGYTF | TGTGCCAGCAGACGCCTTTTTATCGTCGGAGAGAATAACTATGGCTACACCTTC
few | TRBJ2-3 | TRBV24-1 | NA | CATSGTPSTDTQYF | TGTGCCACCAGCGGGACTCCTAGCACAGATACGCAGTATTTT
NA | TRBJ2-5 | TRBV27 | TRBD2 | CASGQREKETQYF | TGTGCCAGCGGGCAGCGGGAAAAAGAGACCCAGTACTTC
many | TRBJ1-2 | TRBV12-3/TRBV12-4 | NA | CASEYSGVSRGYTF | TGTGCCAGCGAGTACTCGGGGGTATCTAGGGGCTACACCTTC
once | TRBJ1-1 | TRBV5-5 | TRBD1 | CASNSSTGVNTEAFF | TGTGCCAGCAACTCGTCGACAGGGGTGAACACTGAAGCTTTCTTT
NA | TRBJ1-5 | TRBV19 | TRBD1 | CASRGGQGEPQHF | TGTGCCAGTAGAGGAGGACAGGGAGAGCCCCAGCATTTT
many | TRBJ2-1 | TRBV11-2 | TRBD2 | CASTRFSFGTSGNEQFF | TGTGCCAGCACCCGCTTTTCCTTCGGGACTAGCGGGAATGAGCAGTTCTTC
few | TRBJ2-3 | TRBV5-6 | NA | CASRGGRRYTDTQYF | TGTGCCAGCAGGGGAGGCCGCAGATACACAGATACGCAGTATTTT
NA | TRBJ2-5 | TRBV18 | TRBD1 | CASSLGQGSGETQYF | TGTGCCAGCTCACTAGGACAGGGTTCGGGAGAGACCCAGTACTTC
NA | TRBJ2-1 | TRBV29-1 | NA | CSVGSPGPDYSEQFF | TGCAGCGTTGGTTCGCCGGGACCAGACTACAGTGAGCAGTTCTTC
many | TRBJ2-2 | TRBV28 | TRBD2 | CASSFFGREGNTGELFF | TGTGCCAGCAGTTTTTTCGGGCGGGAGGGAAACACCGGGGAGCTGTTTTTT
once | TRBJ2-3 | TRBV18 | NA | CASSPPAGLDTQYF | TGTGCCAGCTCACCACCGGCAGGGTTAGATACGCAGTATTTT
many | TRBJ2-3 | TRBV6-2/TRBV6-3 | NA | CASSYSPGPTDTQYF | TGTGCCAGCAGTTACTCGCCTGGTCCCACAGATACGCAGTATTTT
NA | TRBJ1-5 | TRBV6-1 | NA | CATPPLQGDQPQHF | TGTGCCACTCCCCCGCTGCAGGGTGATCAGCCCCAGCATTTT
many | TRBJ2-5 | TRBV24-1 | NA | CATRGMGLGETQYF | TGTGCCACCAGGGGGATGGGGCTGGGGGAGACCCAGTACTTC
few | TRBJ2-2 | TRBV30 | NA | CAWDGTMNTGELFF | TGTGCCTGGGACGGGACGATGAACACCGGGGAGCTGTTTTTT
NA | TRBJ2-7 | TRBV2 | NA | CASGGGNRGLYEQYF | TGTGCCAGCGGTGGAGGGAACAGGGGTTTGTACGAGCAGTACTTC
many | TRBJ1-1 | TRBV3-1 | TRBD1 | CASSPATGQMNTEAFF | TGTGCCAGCAGCCCTGCTACGGGACAGATGAACACTGAAGCTTTCTTT
many | TRBJ1-1 | TRBV27 | TRBD1 | CASSPGTGGTEAFF | TGTGCCAGCAGTCCAGGGACAGGGGGCACTGAAGCTTTCTTT
NA | TRBJ2-7 | TRBV29-1 | NA | CSVWAGHEQYF | TGCAGCGTTTGGGCAGGGCACGAGCAGTACTTC
many | TRBJ1-5 | TRBV28 | NA | CASSLYREGNQPQHF | TGTGCCAGCAGTTTATACAGGGAAGGCAATCAGCCCCAGCATTTT
many | TRBJ1-3 | TRBV27 | NA | CASSLLSGAGNTIYF | TGTGCCAGCAGTTTATTATCAGGGGCTGGAAACACCATATATTTT
few | TRBJ2-7 | TRBV20-1 | TRBD2 | CSANGGGTSGSGGEQYF | TGCAGTGCTAACGGTGGAGGGACTAGCGGGAGCGGGGGCGAGCAGTACTTC
NA | TRBJ2-7 | TRBV27 | TRBD2 | CASSLSAGDSYEQYF | TGTGCCAGCAGTTTATCAGCGGGGGACTCCTACGAGCAGTACTTC
NA | TRBJ2-2 | TRBV7-9 | NA | CASSFQRSYTGELFF | TGTGCCAGCAGCTTCCAGCGGAGCTACACCGGGGAGCTGTTTTTT
few | TRBJ2-7 | TRBV7-8 | NA | CASSLAGDRSDYEQYF | TGTGCCAGCAGCTTAGCGGGAGACAGAAGTGACTACGAGCAGTACTTC
many | TRBJ2-7 | TRBV2 | NA | CASSEDILWTYEQYF | TGTGCCAGCAGTGAGGACATTCTTTGGACCTACGAGCAGTACTTC
NA | TRBJ2-3 | TRBV19 | NA | CASSIDRGGTDTQYF | TGTGCCAGTAGTATTGACAGGGGAGGGACAGATACGCAGTATTTT
many | TRBJ1-5 | TRBV7-9 | TRBD1 | CASSLGTGVRDQPQHF | TGTGCCAGCAGCTTAGGGACAGGGGTGCGGGATCAGCCCCAGCATTTT
many | TRBJ1-1 | TRBV2 | NA | CASTRGEELAEAFF | TGTGCCAGCACCCGAGGGGAGGAGCTTGCGGAAGCTTTCTTT
many | TRBJ1-2 | TRBV20-1 | NA | CSARESGVANYGYTF | TGCAGTGCTAGAGAGTCGGGGGTGGCTAACTATGGCTACACCTTC